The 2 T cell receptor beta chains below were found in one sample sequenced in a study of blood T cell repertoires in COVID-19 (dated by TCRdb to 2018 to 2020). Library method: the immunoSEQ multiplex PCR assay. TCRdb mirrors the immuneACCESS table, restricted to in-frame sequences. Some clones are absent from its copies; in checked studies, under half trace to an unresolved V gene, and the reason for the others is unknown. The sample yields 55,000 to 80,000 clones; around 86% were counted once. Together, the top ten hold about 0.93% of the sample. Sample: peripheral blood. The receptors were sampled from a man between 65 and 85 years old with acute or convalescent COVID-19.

CDR3 bases: TGCGCCAGCAGCCGAGGGACTAGCGGAAGCACAGATACGCAGTATTTT. This encodes CASSRGTSGSTDTQYF. The rearrangement joins TRBV5-1 to TRBJ2-3; 11 nucleotides match TRBD2. Germline CDR1 and CDR2: SGHRS and YFSETQ. The CDR3 runs 16 residues. V lost 4 bases, J lost 0 bases, and 4 bases stayed unmatched.

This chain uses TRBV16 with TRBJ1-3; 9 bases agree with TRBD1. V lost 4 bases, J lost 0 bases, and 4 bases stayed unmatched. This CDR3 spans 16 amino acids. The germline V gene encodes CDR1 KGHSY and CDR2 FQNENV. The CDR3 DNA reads TGTGCCAGCAGCCGGGGACAGGGCCGCTCTGGAAACACCATATATTTT. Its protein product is CASSRGQGRSGNTIYF.